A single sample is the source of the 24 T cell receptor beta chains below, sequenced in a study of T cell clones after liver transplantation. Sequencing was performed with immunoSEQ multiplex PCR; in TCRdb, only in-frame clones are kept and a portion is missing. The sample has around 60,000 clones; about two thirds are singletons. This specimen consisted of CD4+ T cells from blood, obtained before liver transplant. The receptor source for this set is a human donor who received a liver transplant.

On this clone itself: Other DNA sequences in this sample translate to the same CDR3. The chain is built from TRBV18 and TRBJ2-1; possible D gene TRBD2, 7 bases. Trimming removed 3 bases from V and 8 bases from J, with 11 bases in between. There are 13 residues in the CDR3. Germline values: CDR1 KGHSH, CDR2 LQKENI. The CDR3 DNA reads TGTGCCAGCTCACCCCAGGGGAGGGATGAGCAGTTCTTC. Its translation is CASSPQGRDEQFF.

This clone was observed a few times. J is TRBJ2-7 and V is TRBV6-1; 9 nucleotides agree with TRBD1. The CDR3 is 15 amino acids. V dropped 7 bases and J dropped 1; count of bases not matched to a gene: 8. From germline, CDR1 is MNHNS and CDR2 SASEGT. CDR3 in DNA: TGTGCCAGCACTAAGGACAGGGGATCGTCCTACGAGCAGTACTTC. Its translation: CASTKDRGSSYEQYF.

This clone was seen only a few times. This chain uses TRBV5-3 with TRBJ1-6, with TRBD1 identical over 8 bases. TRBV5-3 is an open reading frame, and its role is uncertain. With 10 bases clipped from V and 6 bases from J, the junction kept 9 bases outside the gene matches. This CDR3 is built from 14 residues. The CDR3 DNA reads TGTGCCGAGAAGACGACAGGGGTTAATTCACCCCTCCACTTT. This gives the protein CAEKTTGVNSPLHF.

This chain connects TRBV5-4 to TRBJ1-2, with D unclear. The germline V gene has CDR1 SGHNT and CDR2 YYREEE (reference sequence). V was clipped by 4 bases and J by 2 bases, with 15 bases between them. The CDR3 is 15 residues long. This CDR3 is CASSLAPGQNYGYTF. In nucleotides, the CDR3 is TGTGCCAGCAGCCTCGCGCCGGGTCAGAACTATGGCTACACCTTC.

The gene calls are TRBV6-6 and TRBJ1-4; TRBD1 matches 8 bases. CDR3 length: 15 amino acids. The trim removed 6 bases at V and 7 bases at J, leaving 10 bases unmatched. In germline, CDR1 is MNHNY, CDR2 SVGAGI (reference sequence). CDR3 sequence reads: CASRHGRGPGEKLFF. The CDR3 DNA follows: TGTGCCAGCAGACACGGCAGGGGGCCCGGTGAAAAACTGTTTTTT.

CDR3 sequence: CASSFGGNTGELFF. In DNA, the CDR3 is TGCGCCAGCAGCTTCGGGGGGAACACCGGGGAGCTGTTTTTT. V is TRBV5-1 and J is TRBJ2-2; a weak D match, TRBD2 (6 bases). Germline V CDR1 and CDR2: SGHRS, YFSETQ. The CDR3 covers 14 residues. V lost 2 bases and J lost 1, with 6 bases in between.

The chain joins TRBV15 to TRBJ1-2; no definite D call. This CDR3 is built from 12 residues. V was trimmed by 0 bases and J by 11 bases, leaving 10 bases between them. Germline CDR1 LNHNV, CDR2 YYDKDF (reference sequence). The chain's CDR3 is CATSRDWAGYTF. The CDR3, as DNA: TGTGCCACCAGCAGAGATTGGGCGGGTTACACCTTC.

Written as DNA, the CDR3 is TGTGCCTGGAGTCGGGGACAGGGGATCGTCTACGAGCAGTACTTC. Protein: CAWSRGQGIVYEQYF. The rearrangement uses TRBV30 and TRBJ2-7; 10 positions agree with TRBD1. This CDR3 region has 15 residues. Germline values: CDR1 GTSNPN, CDR2 SVGIG (reference sequence). With 2 bases clipped from V and 3 bases from J, the junction kept 7 bases outside the gene matches.

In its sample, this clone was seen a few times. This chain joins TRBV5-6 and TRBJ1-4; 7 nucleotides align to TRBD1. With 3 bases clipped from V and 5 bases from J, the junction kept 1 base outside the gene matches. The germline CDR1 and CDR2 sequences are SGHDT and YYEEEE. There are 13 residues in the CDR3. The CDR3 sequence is CASSWGQNEKLFF. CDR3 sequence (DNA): TGTGCCAGCAGCTGGGGACAGAATGAAAAACTGTTTTTT.

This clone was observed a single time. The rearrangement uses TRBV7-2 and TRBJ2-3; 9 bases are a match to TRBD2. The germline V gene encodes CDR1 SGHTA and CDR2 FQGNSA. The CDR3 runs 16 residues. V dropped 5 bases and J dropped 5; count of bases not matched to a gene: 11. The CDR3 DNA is TGTGCCAGCAGCAAGGAGCGGGGGGTTTTAGGAGATACGCAGTATTTT. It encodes CASSKERGVLGDTQYF.

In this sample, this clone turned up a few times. The CDR3 DNA reads as TGTGCCAGCAGTCCCCGGGGAGGAGGGAATACTGAAGCTTTCTTT. Its protein is CASSPRGGGNTEAFF. The gene calls are TRBV2 and TRBJ1-1; D remains ambiguous. The germline V gene encodes CDR1 SNHLY and CDR2 FYNNEI. This CDR3 is 15 amino acids long. The V end lost 5 bases, the J end lost 5 bases, and 18 bases lay between the germline ends.

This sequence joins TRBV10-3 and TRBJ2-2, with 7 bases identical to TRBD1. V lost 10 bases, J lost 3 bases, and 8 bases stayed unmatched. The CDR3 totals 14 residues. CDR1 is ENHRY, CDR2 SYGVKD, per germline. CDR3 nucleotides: TGTGCCACCCTTGACAGGGTCCACACCGGGGAGCTGTTTTTT. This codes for CATLDRVHTGELFF.

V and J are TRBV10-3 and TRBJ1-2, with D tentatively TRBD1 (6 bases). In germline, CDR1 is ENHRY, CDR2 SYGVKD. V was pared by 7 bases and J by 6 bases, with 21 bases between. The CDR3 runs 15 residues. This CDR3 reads CAITQIQGEGNGYTF. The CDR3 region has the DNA TGTGCCATCACACAAATACAGGGTGAAGGCAATGGCTACACCTTC.

The CDR3 loop reads CASSEVPSTSGGRDTQYF. CDR3 DNA: TGTGCCAGCAGTGAAGTCCCCTCGACTAGCGGGGGTCGGGATACGCAGTATTTT. V is TRBV6-1 and J is TRBJ2-3; 12 bases are a match to TRBD2. The CDR3 runs to 18 residues. Germline-derived CDR1 and CDR2 are MNHNS and SASEGT. V dropped 1 base and J dropped 6; count of bases not matched to a gene: 11.

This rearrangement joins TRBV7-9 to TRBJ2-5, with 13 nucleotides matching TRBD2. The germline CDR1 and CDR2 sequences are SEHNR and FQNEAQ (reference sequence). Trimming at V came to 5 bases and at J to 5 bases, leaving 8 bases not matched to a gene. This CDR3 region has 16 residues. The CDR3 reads CASSAHLTSGGETQYF. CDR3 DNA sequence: TGTGCCAGCAGCGCCCACCTGACTAGCGGGGGGGAGACCCAGTACTTC. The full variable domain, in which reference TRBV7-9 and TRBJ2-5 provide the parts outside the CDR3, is DTGVSQNPRHKITKRGQNVTFRCDPISEHNRLYWYRQTLGQGPEFLTYFQNEAQLEKSRLLSDRFSAERPKGSFSTLEIQRTEQGDSAMYLCASSAHLTSGGETQYFGPGTRLLVL.

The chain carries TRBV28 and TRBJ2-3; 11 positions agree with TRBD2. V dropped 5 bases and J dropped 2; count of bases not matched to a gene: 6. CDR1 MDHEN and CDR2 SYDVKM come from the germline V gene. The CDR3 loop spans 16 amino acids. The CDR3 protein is CASSPPSGGITDTQYF. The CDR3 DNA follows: TGTGCCAGCAGTCCCCCTAGCGGGGGGATCACAGATACGCAGTATTTT.

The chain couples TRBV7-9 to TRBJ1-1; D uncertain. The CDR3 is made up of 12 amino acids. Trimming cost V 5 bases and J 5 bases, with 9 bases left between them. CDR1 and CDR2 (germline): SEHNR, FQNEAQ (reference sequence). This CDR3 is CASSKTGTEAFF. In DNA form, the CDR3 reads TGTGCCAGCAGCAAAACGGGGACTGAAGCTTTCTTT.

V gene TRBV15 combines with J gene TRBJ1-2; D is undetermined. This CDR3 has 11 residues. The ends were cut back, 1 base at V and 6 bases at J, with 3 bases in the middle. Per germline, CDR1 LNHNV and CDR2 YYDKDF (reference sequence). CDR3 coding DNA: TGTGCCACCAGCAGAGCGGATGGCTACACCTTC. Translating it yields CATSRADGYTF.

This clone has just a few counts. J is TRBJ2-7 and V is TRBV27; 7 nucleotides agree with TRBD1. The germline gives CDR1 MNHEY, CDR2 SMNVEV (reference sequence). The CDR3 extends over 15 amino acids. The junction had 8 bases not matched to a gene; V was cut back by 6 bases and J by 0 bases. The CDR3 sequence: CASSSSGQYSYEQYF. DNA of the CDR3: TGTGCCAGCAGCTCCTCGGGACAGTACTCCTACGAGCAGTACTTC.

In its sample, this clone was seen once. CDR3 bases: TGTGCCAGCACCCCTGGGCAGGGGTGGGACGAGCAGTACTTC. This encodes CASTPGQGWDEQYF. This chain uses TRBV7-2 with TRBJ2-7, with a weak D call TRBD1 (6 bases). The germline gives CDR1 SGHTA, CDR2 FQGNSA. V lost 7 bases and J lost 5, with 18 bases in between. The CDR3 contains 14 residues.

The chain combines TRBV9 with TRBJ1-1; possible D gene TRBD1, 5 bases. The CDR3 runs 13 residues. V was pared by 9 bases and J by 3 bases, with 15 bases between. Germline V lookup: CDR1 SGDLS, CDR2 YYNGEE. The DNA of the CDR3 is TGTGCCAACGAGACAGAATCGGACACTGAAGCTTTCTTT. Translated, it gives CANETESDTEAFF.

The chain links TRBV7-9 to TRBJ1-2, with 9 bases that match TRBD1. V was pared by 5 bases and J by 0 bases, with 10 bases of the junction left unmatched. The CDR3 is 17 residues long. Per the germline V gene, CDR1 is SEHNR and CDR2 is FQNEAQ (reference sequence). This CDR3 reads CASSAGTGRGTNYGYTF. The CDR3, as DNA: TGTGCCAGCAGCGCCGGGACAGGGAGAGGAACTAACTATGGCTACACCTTC.

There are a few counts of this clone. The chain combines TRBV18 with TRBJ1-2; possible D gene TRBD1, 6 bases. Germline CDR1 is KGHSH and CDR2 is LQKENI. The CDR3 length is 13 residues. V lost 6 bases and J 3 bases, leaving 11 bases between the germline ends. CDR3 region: CASSKGDDYGYTF. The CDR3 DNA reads TGTGCCAGCTCGAAGGGGGATGACTATGGCTACACCTTC.

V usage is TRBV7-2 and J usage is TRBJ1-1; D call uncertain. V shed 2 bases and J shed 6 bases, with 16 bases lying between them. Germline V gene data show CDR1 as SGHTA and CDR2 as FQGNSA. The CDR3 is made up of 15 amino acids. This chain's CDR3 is CASSLRGGSRAEAFF. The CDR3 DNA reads TGTGCCAGCAGCTTAAGAGGAGGATCTAGGGCTGAAGCTTTCTTT.